This T cell receptor (beta chain) was sequenced in a study of T cell responses to AZD1222 COVID-19 vaccine (dated by TCRdb to about 2021). For the wider study: A total of just over 230 trial participants underwent TCR sequencing, of whom roughly 210 received two doses of AZD1222 and about 25 received two doses of the MenACWY control vaccine. Enrollment into the trials was organized by age into subgroups of 18-55, 56-69 and 70-plus years, and those subgroups contained roughly 160, 29 and 62 TCR-sequenced participants, respectively. Overall results and qualifications from the work: Participants were mostly white British and included more females than males, and it was suggested by the authors that clonal diversity may have been underestimated. Only five to seven AZD1222 recipients were SARS-CoV-2 seropositive at baseline, limiting conclusions about previously exposed vaccinees. In the small 56-69-year group, the increase in depth fell short of significance, most likely because of low power. Epitopes outside the regions mutated in the B.1.351 and B.1.1.7 variants were reportedly recognized by nearly half of the unique spike-specific TCRs. The vaccine-associated CD4 TCRs covered the entire spike protein, and the dominant responses fell in regions 160-218 and 743-854. Because no samples from the day 14 peak response were available, repertoires could be characterized only after the peak T cell response. After two AZD1222 doses, both the breadth and the depth of spike-specific TCRs were significantly higher than at day 0 and than in MenACWY recipients.

Spanning cysteine to phenylalanine, the CDR3 consists of 13 amino acids. Of all the DNA, just the CDR3 is kept, 39 bases in frame from base 1. According to the germline V gene (reference sequence), CDR1 reads LGHDT and CDR2 reads YNNKEL. After removal of 8 bases from V and 3 bases from J, the junction retains 6 bases not matched to a gene. Taken with the paper, the label for time point translates to: about 28 days (+/-7) after the second vaccine dose. AZD1222 recipients with second doses at about 4 weeks or about 12 weeks were pooled, because spike-specific TCR depth and breadth did not differ between schedules. Vaccinee samples came from UK trials COV001 and COV002, including a single-blind randomized controlled phase 2/3 trial of AZD1222 (ChAdOx1 nCoV-19) in healthy adults. For TCRbeta chain sequencing, PBMC samples from trial participants were taken at day 0 and at day 28 after the second dose.

As for this clone: Its antigen is not yet known. No base-level quality is on record; no much larger clone is a single base apart.

The CDR3 regions of human TCRbeta chains were analyzed by immunosequencing. As for the authors' bioinformatics: Repertoire TCRs were checked for matches against a reference library of SARS-CoV-2-specific TCRs that had been generated using the MIRA antigen-specificity platform. Breadth meant the fraction of unique TCRs that were SARS-CoV-2-associated, whereas depth meant the fraction of total T cells that were SARS-CoV-2-associated. Using the MIRA data, every spike-specific TCR was mapped to the spike region that the TCR reacted to and assigned to either a CD4 or a CD8 class. Log10-transformed breadth and depth values were compared by one-way ANOVA with Sidak's multiple comparisons tests. As stored in TCRdb, this immuneACCESS dataset retains in-frame rearrangements with V and J assigned. A fraction of the clones does not appear; measured against another copy, unresolved V genes explain less than half of the discrepancy, and the remainder lacks a known reason. Clonal size and the V and J genes are those of that table, whereas D and trimming came from the DNA. This sample comprises approximately 200,000 clones, about 93% of them detected only once. The top ten hold roughly 0.99% of the sample.

The sequence links TRBV3-1 (or the pseudogene TRBV3-2) to TRBJ1-2; 7 nucleotides in the junction match TRBD1. The receptor was derived from an adult who received the AZD1222 COVID-19 vaccine. The material sequenced was peripheral blood, taken 28 days after the second AZD1222 dose. CDR3 loop: CASGDRDYYGYTF. The nucleotide sequence reads as follows: TGTGCCAGCGGAGACAGGGATTACTATGGCTACACCTTC.